These 8 T cell receptor beta chains were sequenced from one sample in a study of T cell responses to AZD1222 COVID-19 vaccine. The table came from immunoSEQ multiplex PCR; TCRdb's copy has only in-frame clones and leaves some out. The sample has about 120,000 clones, approximately 90% seen once. The sequenced sample was peripheral blood, obtained 28 days after the second AZD1222 dose. The receptors shown here come from an adult who received the AZD1222 COVID-19 vaccine.

CDR3 amino acids: CASSPQGSGANVLTF. CDR3 sequence (DNA): TGTGCCAGCAGTCCCCAGGGCTCCGGGGCCAACGTCCTGACTTTC. The chain combines TRBV6-5 with TRBJ2-6; perhaps TRBD1 as D (5 bases). Germline V gene data show CDR1 as MNHEY and CDR2 as SVGAGI. Trimming took off 5 bases at V and 4 bases at J, with 12 bases between the two ends. This CDR3 has 15 residues.

The J gene is TRBJ1-5, the V gene TRBV19; 10 positions agree with TRBD1. This CDR3 spans 15 amino acids. J was trimmed by 2 bases and V by 6 bases; bases with no gene match: 4. Germline CDR1 LNHDA, CDR2 SQIVND (reference sequence). The CDR3 DNA reads as TGTGCCAGTAGGCCCGGGACAGGGGGCAATCAGCCCCAGCATTTT. This encodes CASRPGTGGNQPQHF.

This clone was observed a single time. This chain uses TRBV5-4 with TRBJ2-7; weak D call: TRBD2 (6 bases). Germline CDR1 is SGHNT and CDR2 is YYREEE (reference sequence). The CDR3 contains 14 residues. Trimming shortened V by 6 bases and J by 6 bases, and 19 bases separated the two germline ends. CDR3 sequence (DNA): TGTGCCAGCACCCAGAGGGAGGATTTGGGCGAGCAGTACTTC. Protein product: CASTQREDLGEQYF.

This sequence joins TRBV18 and TRBJ2-5; D gene unclear. The V end was cut by 0 bases, the J end by 2 bases, with 7 bases between. Germline values: CDR1 KGHSH, CDR2 LQKENI. The CDR3 has 14 residues. CDR3 bases: TGTGCCAGCTCACCACCGGGTAGGCAAGAGACCCAGTACTTC. Residues: CASSPPGRQETQYF.

This rearrangement joins TRBV7-3 to TRBJ1-1; 9 nucleotides line up with TRBD1. CDR3 length: 14 amino acids. Germline V CDR1 and CDR2: SGHTA, FQGTGA. V was clipped by 5 bases and J by 5 bases; unmatched bases: 6. The CDR3 here is CASSKGQGRTEAFF. CDR3 in DNA: TGTGCCAGCAGCAAGGGACAGGGCAGGACTGAAGCTTTCTTT.

The V call is TRBV4-1, the J call TRBJ2-5, with 7 bases aligning to TRBD1. CDR3 size: 14 residues. Trimming took 3 bases from V and 0 from J; bases not matched to a gene: 1. Germline V gives CDR1 MGHRA, CDR2 YSYEKL. The chain's CDR3 is CASSQDRNQETQYF. The CDR3 bases are TGCGCCAGCAGCCAGGACAGGAACCAAGAGACCCAGTACTTC.

The chain links TRBV7-6 to TRBJ2-2; 7 positions match TRBD2. After removal of 0 bases from V and 3 bases from J, the junction contained 4 bases not matched to a gene. This CDR3 contains 16 residues. Germline V gene sequence: CDR1 SGHVS, CDR2 FNYEAQ. The CDR3 reads CASSLADGGDTGELFF. DNA for the CDR3: TGTGCCAGCAGCTTAGCGGATGGGGGGGACACCGGGGAGCTGTTTTTT.

A few counts support this clone. This chain connects TRBV24-1 to TRBJ2-1; 10 bases are a match to TRBD2. Trimming at V came to 3 bases and at J to 1 base, leaving 2 bases not matched to a gene. Germline V gene sequence: CDR1 KGHDR, CDR2 SFDVKD. The CDR3 spans 16 residues. The CDR3 spells CATSDPAGGSYNEQFF. As DNA, the CDR3 is TGTGCCACCAGTGATCCAGCGGGGGGGTCCTACAATGAGCAGTTCTTC.